This is a list of T cell receptor beta chains from one sample in a study of blood T cell repertoires in COVID-19. Method: immunoSEQ multiplex PCR; TCRdb's copy keeps in-frame clones and lacks some. Of 150,000 or so clones listed, approximately 90% are singletons. Sequencing was done on a sample of peripheral blood. The receptors originated from a man aged 18 to 30 with COVID-19, enrolled during active disease. The CDR3 runs from the conserved cysteine through the conserved F or W. A D gene is named only where the DNA matches it firmly. Not all rows give a size; the values are once, few, many and, for expanded clones, a class.

D gene: TRBD1
clone size: .
J gene: TRBJ1-2
V gene: TRBV19
CDR3 length: 17
CDR3 protein: CASSIRTRDRVNYGYTF
CDR3 DNA: TGTGCCAGTAGTATTAGAACTCGGGACAGGGTAAACTATGGCTACACCTTC

D gene: .
clone size: .
J gene: TRBJ2-1
V gene: TRBV9
CDR3 length: 16
CDR3 protein: CASSGRTGSYLTEQFF
CDR3 DNA: TGTGCCAGCAGCGGACGAACAGGGAGCTACCTCACCGAGCAGTTCTTC

D gene: .
clone size: .
J gene: TRBJ2-5
V gene: TRBV7-8
CDR3 length: 15
CDR3 protein: CASSPRSGVQETQYF
CDR3 DNA: TGTGCCAGCAGCCCTAGGTCCGGGGTCCAAGAGACCCAGTACTTC

D gene: .
clone size: once
J gene: TRBJ1-2
V gene: TRBV25-1
CDR3 length: 13
CDR3 protein: CASSSARFYGYTF
CDR3 DNA: TGTGCCAGCAGTTCAGCGAGGTTCTATGGCTACACCTTC

D gene: .
clone size: .
J gene: TRBJ2-7
V gene: TRBV10-2
CDR3 length: 13
CDR3 protein: CASRRAASYEQYF
CDR3 DNA: TGCGCCAGCAGGCGGGCAGCTTCCTACGAGCAGTACTTC

D gene: TRBD1
clone size: .
J gene: TRBJ2-7
V gene: TRBV15
CDR3 length: 14
CDR3 protein: CATSLRDRGNEQYF
CDR3 DNA: TGTGCCACCAGTCTCCGGGACAGGGGGAACGAGCAGTACTTC

D gene: .
clone size: .
J gene: TRBJ2-3
V gene: TRBV6-5
CDR3 length: 15
CDR3 protein: CASSRRTSSTDTQYF
CDR3 DNA: TGTGCCAGCAGTCGCCGGACTTCTAGCACAGATACGCAGTATTTT

D gene: TRBD1
clone size: .
J gene: TRBJ2-5
V gene: TRBV24-1
CDR3 length: 14
CDR3 protein: CATSEPGTEETQYF
CDR3 DNA: TGTGCCACCAGTGAACCCGGGACAGAAGAGACCCAGTACTTC

D gene: .
clone size: few
J gene: TRBJ2-1
V gene: TRBV6-5
CDR3 length: 12
CDR3 protein: CASSSPYNEQFF
CDR3 DNA: TGTGCCAGCAGTTCCCCTTACAATGAGCAGTTCTTC

D gene: TRBD2
clone size: once
J gene: TRBJ2-1
V gene: TRBV5-6
CDR3 length: 14
CDR3 protein: CASRLAGGPNEQFF
CDR3 DNA: TGTGCCAGCAGACTAGCGGGAGGCCCCAATGAGCAGTTCTTC

D gene: TRBD1
clone size: .
J gene: TRBJ2-3
V gene: TRBV30
CDR3 length: 16
CDR3 protein: CAWSDGTGPSTDTQYF
CDR3 DNA: TGTGCCTGGAGTGACGGGACAGGGCCGAGCACAGATACGCAGTATTTT

D gene: .
clone size: .
J gene: TRBJ1-1
V gene: TRBV15
CDR3 length: 13
CDR3 protein: CATSRVGQGEAFF
CDR3 DNA: TGTGCCACCAGCAGAGTGGGGCAGGGTGAAGCTTTCTTT

D gene: .
clone size: .
J gene: TRBJ2-6
V gene: TRBV28
CDR3 length: 16
CDR3 protein: CASSSAGAEGANVLTF
CDR3 DNA: TGTGCCAGCAGTTCGGCAGGGGCGGAAGGGGCCAACGTCCTGACTTTC

D gene: .
clone size: .
J gene: TRBJ1-5
V gene: TRBV2
CDR3 length: 13
CDR3 protein: CAGGGSSNQPQHF
CDR3 DNA: TGTGCCGGGGGGGGGTCATCGAATCAGCCCCAGCATTTT

D gene: TRBD1
clone size: .
J gene: TRBJ1-1
V gene: TRBV4-1
CDR3 length: 14
CDR3 protein: CASSVRDRNTEAFF
CDR3 DNA: TGCGCCAGCAGCGTCCGGGACAGGAACACTGAAGCTTTCTTT

D gene: .
clone size: .
J gene: TRBJ2-7
V gene: TRBV19
CDR3 length: 15
CDR3 protein: CASSIGTKSSYEQYF
CDR3 DNA: TGTGCCAGTAGTATAGGGACAAAAAGCTCCTACGAGCAGTACTTC

D gene: .
clone size: .
J gene: TRBJ1-1
V gene: TRBV5-1
CDR3 length: 16
CDR3 protein: CASSLGYSRGNTEAFF
CDR3 DNA: TGCGCCAGCAGCTTAGGCTACAGCAGGGGGAACACTGAAGCTTTCTTT

D gene: .
clone size: .
J gene: TRBJ1-2
V gene: TRBV5-5
CDR3 length: 15
CDR3 protein: CASSLSQGNNYGYTF
CDR3 DNA: TGTGCCAGCAGCTTGAGTCAGGGGAATAACTATGGCTACACCTTC

D gene: .
clone size: .
J gene: TRBJ2-1
V gene: TRBV28
CDR3 length: 15
CDR3 protein: CASSLPLSGYNEQFF
CDR3 DNA: TGTGCCAGCAGCCTTCCCTTGTCGGGCTACAATGAGCAGTTCTTC

D gene: .
clone size: .
J gene: TRBJ2-7
V gene: TRBV27
CDR3 length: 14
CDR3 protein: CASSYRGEGYEQYF
CDR3 DNA: TGTGCCAGCAGTTATCGGGGAGAGGGCTACGAGCAGTACTTC

D gene: TRBD1
clone size: .
J gene: TRBJ1-5
V gene: TRBV28
CDR3 length: 16
CDR3 protein: CASHLGTVFSNQPQHF
CDR3 DNA: TGTGCCAGTCACCTCGGGACAGTCTTTAGCAATCAGCCCCAGCATTTT

D gene: TRBD2
clone size: .
J gene: TRBJ2-7
V gene: TRBV5-4
CDR3 length: 16
CDR3 protein: CASSPPGLAASYEQYF
CDR3 DNA: TGTGCCAGCAGCCCCCCGGGACTAGCGGCCTCCTACGAGCAGTACTTC

D gene: TRBD2
clone size: .
J gene: TRBJ2-1
V gene: TRBV9
CDR3 length: 21
CDR3 protein: CASSVATGTSGKRSLYNEQFF
CDR3 DNA: TGTGCCAGCAGCGTAGCTACCGGGACTAGCGGGAAGAGGTCCCTATACAATGAGCAGTTCTTC

D gene: .
clone size: .
J gene: TRBJ2-7
V gene: TRBV7-9
CDR3 length: 14
CDR3 protein: CASSSGPRGDEQYF
CDR3 DNA: TGTGCCAGCAGTTCCGGGCCCCGCGGGGACGAGCAGTACTTC

D gene: .
clone size: .
J gene: TRBJ1-3
V gene: TRBV5-1
CDR3 length: 14
CDR3 protein: CASSLDVRGNTIYF
CDR3 DNA: TGCGCCAGCAGCTTGGACGTCAGAGGAAACACCATATATTTT

D gene: TRBD2
clone size: .
J gene: TRBJ2-5
V gene: TRBV5-5
CDR3 length: 15
CDR3 protein: CASSPRTSGEGTQYF
CDR3 DNA: TGTGCCAGCAGCCCCCGGACTAGCGGGGAAGGGACCCAGTACTTC

D gene: TRBD2
clone size: .
J gene: TRBJ2-7
V gene: TRBV10-3
CDR3 length: 15
CDR3 protein: CAISDFSGRAYEQYF
CDR3 DNA: TGTGCCATCAGTGATTTTAGCGGGAGGGCTTACGAGCAGTACTTC

D gene: TRBD2
clone size: .
J gene: TRBJ2-7
V gene: TRBV27
CDR3 length: 17
CDR3 protein: CASSSPLTSGASYEQYF
CDR3 DNA: TGTGCCAGCAGTTCGCCCCTAACTAGCGGAGCGTCCTACGAGCAGTACTTC

D gene: .
clone size: .
J gene: TRBJ2-7
V gene: TRBV4-2
CDR3 length: 12
CDR3 protein: CAGIGGGYEQYF
CDR3 DNA: TGTGCCGGGATAGGGGGTGGGTACGAGCAGTACTTC

D gene: .
clone size: .
J gene: TRBJ1-1
V gene: TRBV11-2
CDR3 length: 14
CDR3 protein: CASSNVRMATEAFF
CDR3 DNA: TGTGCCAGCAGCAACGTGCGGATGGCGACTGAAGCTTTCTTT

D gene: .
clone size: .
J gene: TRBJ2-1
V gene: TRBV27
CDR3 length: 12
CDR3 protein: CASSLVGNEQFF
CDR3 DNA: TGTGCCAGCAGTTTAGTCGGCAATGAGCAGTTCTTC

D gene: .
clone size: .
J gene: TRBJ2-2
V gene: TRBV5-4
CDR3 length: 14
CDR3 protein: CASSPPGNTGELFF
CDR3 DNA: TGTGCCAGCAGCCCCCCAGGGAACACCGGGGAGCTGTTTTTT

D gene: .
clone size: few
J gene: TRBJ2-1
V gene: TRBV7-9
CDR3 length: 13
CDR3 protein: CASNIQGLDEQFF
CDR3 DNA: TGTGCCAGCAACATCCAGGGGCTCGATGAGCAGTTCTTC

D gene: TRBD1
clone size: .
J gene: TRBJ2-7
V gene: TRBV7-8
CDR3 length: 17
CDR3 protein: CASSSSTGQGPVYEQYF
CDR3 DNA: TGTGCCAGCAGCTCGTCGACGGGACAGGGCCCAGTCTACGAGCAGTACTTC

D gene: TRBD1
clone size: .
J gene: TRBJ2-7
V gene: TRBV7-9
CDR3 length: 15
CDR3 protein: CASSEGTGFLHEQYF
CDR3 DNA: TGTGCCAGCAGTGAAGGGACAGGGTTTCTCCACGAGCAGTACTTC

D gene: .
clone size: .
J gene: TRBJ2-2
V gene: TRBV6-2/TRBV6-3
CDR3 length: 14
CDR3 protein: CASSRRVGPGELFF
CDR3 DNA: TGTGCCAGCAGCCGGAGGGTGGGGCCCGGGGAGCTGTTTTTT

D gene: .
clone size: .
J gene: TRBJ2-1
V gene: TRBV6-5
CDR3 length: 15
CDR3 protein: CASSPRRGSYNEQFF
CDR3 DNA: TGTGCCAGCAGCCCCCGTAGGGGCTCCTACAATGAGCAGTTCTTC

D gene: .
clone size: .
J gene: TRBJ2-5
V gene: TRBV6-2/TRBV6-3
CDR3 length: 15
CDR3 protein: CASSSKRGGVETQYF
CDR3 DNA: TGTGCCAGCAGTTCCAAGAGAGGGGGTGTAGAGACCCAGTACTTC

D gene: .
clone size: .
J gene: TRBJ2-7
V gene: TRBV18
CDR3 length: 15
CDR3 protein: CASSGGQTLSYEQYF
CDR3 DNA: TGTGCCAGCTCGGGGGGACAGACCCTTTCCTACGAGCAGTACTTC

D gene: .
clone size: .
J gene: TRBJ2-1
V gene: TRBV2
CDR3 length: 11
CDR3 protein: CVSLVEARQFF
CDR3 DNA: TGTGTTTCGTTGGTGGAGGCCAGGCAGTTCTTC

D gene: .
clone size: .
J gene: TRBJ1-5
V gene: TRBV3-1/TRBV3-2
CDR3 length: 14
CDR3 protein: CASSPTGSNQPQHF
CDR3 DNA: TGTGCCAGCAGCCCAACAGGGTCCAATCAGCCCCAGCATTTT

D gene: .
clone size: .
J gene: TRBJ2-5
V gene: TRBV28
CDR3 length: 13
CDR3 protein: CASSPQGEETQYF
CDR3 DNA: TGTGCCAGCAGCCCACAGGGTGAAGAGACCCAGTACTTC

D gene: TRBD1
clone size: .
J gene: TRBJ2-1
V gene: TRBV24-1
CDR3 length: 14
CDR3 protein: CATSDVGQGNEQFF
CDR3 DNA: TGTGCCACCAGTGACGTGGGACAGGGCAATGAGCAGTTCTTC

D gene: .
clone size: .
J gene: TRBJ2-4
V gene: TRBV29-1
CDR3 length: 13
CDR3 protein: CSVEDGVRNIQYF
CDR3 DNA: TGCAGCGTTGAAGATGGAGTTCGAAACATTCAGTACTTC

D gene: .
clone size: .
J gene: TRBJ1-4
V gene: TRBV30
CDR3 length: 11
CDR3 protein: CAWSDRGQLFF
CDR3 DNA: TGTGCCTGGAGTGATCGGGGTCAACTGTTTTTT